The rows below give T cell receptor beta chains drawn from one sample of a study of cytomegalovirus exposure and HLA in healthy donors. Sequenced by immunoSEQ multiplex PCR; TCRdb stores in-frame clones only, minus some. The data contain approximately 210,000 clones, roughly 85% of them seen just once; the ten biggest clones take up 1.5% to 2%. The sequencing input was PBMCs. All receptors derive from a male donor in good health and CMV-seronegative. CDR3s include the opening cysteine and the closing phenylalanine or tryptophan. D genes are given only for firm matches. Clone size is shown for a subset of rows, as once, few, many or a class of expanded clone.

D	V	length	size	J	DNA	CDR3
.	TRBV5-6	15	.	TRBJ1-5	TGTGCCAGCAGCTTGGCCGGAGTCCACAATCAGCCCCAGCATTTT	CASSLAGVHNQPQHF
.	TRBV11-3	19	.	TRBJ1-1	TGTGCCAGCAGCTTACCCCGTAGCACTCCCCGGAACATGAACACTGAAGCTTTCTTT	CASSLPRSTPRNMNTEAFF
.	TRBV29-1	12	few	TRBJ2-7	TGCAGCGTTGAGGTCCCTAACTACGAGCAGTACTTC	CSVEVPNYEQYF
TRBD1	TRBV28	14	.	TRBJ1-4	TGTGCCAGCAGTTTAGGGCAGGGGGCTGAAAAACTGTTTTTT	CASSLGQGAEKLFF
TRBD2	TRBV5-1	15	.	TRBJ2-1	TGCGCCAGCAGCTTGGAGGGACTAGCGGGAGGGCAGCAGTTCTTC	CASSLEGLAGGQQFF
.	TRBV7-9	16	.	TRBJ2-3	TGTGCCAGCAGCTTAGGCGCGGCTAGTCGGGTCTATACGCAGTATTTT	CASSLGAASRVYTQYF
TRBD2	TRBV7-9	15	.	TRBJ2-7	TGTGCCAGCAGCTTACCTACGGGGGGGGCCTACGAGCAGTACTTC	CASSLPTGGAYEQYF
.	TRBV6-1	14	many	TRBJ1-1	TGTGCCAGCAGTGAAGCGCGGGAGGCCAGTGAAGCTTTCTTT	CASSEAREASEAFF
TRBD1	TRBV7-8	16	.	TRBJ1-2	TGTGCCAGCAGCAGCCACCGGGACAGGACACTGAGGGGCTACACCTTC	CASSSHRDRTLRGYTF
.	TRBV21-1	14	few	TRBJ1-1	TGTGCCAGCAGCAAACCCCGGGACAGGCGAAGAGCTTTCTTT	CASSKPRDRRRAFF
.	TRBV7-2	15	once	TRBJ2-6	TGTGCCAGCAGCACAGGGTTTTCTGGGGCCAACGTCCTGACTTTC	CASSTGFSGANVLTF
.	TRBV30	17	.	TRBJ1-2	TGTGCCTGGAGCCCACATCCGAGGCTCCCTTCTAACTATGGCTACACCTTC	CAWSPHPRLPSNYGYTF
.	TRBV5-4	13	.	TRBJ2-4	TGTGCCAGCACAGCGGGAGCCAAAAACATTCAGTACTTC	CASTAGAKNIQYF
TRBD2	TRBV7-9	17	.	TRBJ2-1	TGTGCCAGCAGCTCAGACGACGGCGGGAGGGGGGACAATGAGCAGTTCTTC	CASSSDDGGRGDNEQFF
TRBD2	TRBV27	15	.	TRBJ2-1	TGTGCCAGCAGCAGACTAGCGGGAGGGCCCAATGAGCAGTTCTTC	CASSRLAGGPNEQFF
.	TRBV28	15	.	TRBJ2-1	TGTGCCAGCAGCCCCGTGGGGGGAGCCTACAATGAGCAGTTCTTC	CASSPVGGAYNEQFF
TRBD1	TRBV19	15	.	TRBJ1-5	TGTGCCAGTAAGGTGGGACAGGGCGGGCATCAGCCCCAGCATTTT	CASKVGQGGHQPQHF
TRBD1	TRBV10-3	14	.	TRBJ1-2	TGTGCCACTTCTTCCGGGACAGTTAACTATGGCTACACCTTC	CATSSGTVNYGYTF
TRBD2	TRBV2	16	.	TRBJ2-3	TGTGCCAGCCAGTACGGGCTAGCGGGGGATTCAGATACGCAGTATTTT	CASQYGLAGDSDTQYF
TRBD1	TRBV14	15	.	TRBJ1-2	TGTGCCAGCAGCCCACCGGGACAGCTAAGGGGTGGCTACACCTTC	CASSPPGQLRGGYTF